These 5 T cell receptor beta chains came from one sample sequenced in a study of cytomegalovirus exposure and HLA in healthy donors. The study ran its PCR with 60 Vbeta and 13 Jbeta primers. Method: immunoSEQ multiplex PCR; TCRdb's copy keeps in-frame clones and lacks some. Of 90,000 to 120,000 clones in the sample, roughly 73% are singletons; the top ten hold about 8%. The specimen was PBMCs. These receptors were taken from a man aged 25-45 years in good health and CMV-seronegative.

J is TRBJ1-2 and V is TRBV6-5; 7 nucleotides agree with TRBD1. The CDR3 length is 15 residues. Germline loops: CDR1 MNHEY, CDR2 SVGAGI. Losses at the gene ends were 0 bases for V and 4 bases for J; bases not matched to a gene: 5. The CDR3 loop reads CASSYSRQGGYGYTF. Written as DNA, the CDR3 is TGTGCCAGCAGTTACTCTCGACAGGGCGGCTATGGCTACACCTTC.

The rearrangement joins TRBV11-2 to TRBJ2-1; 12 bases map to TRBD2. J was trimmed by 2 bases and V by 1 base; bases with no gene match: 6. The germline V gene encodes CDR1 SGHAT and CDR2 FQNNGV. The CDR3 is made up of 18 amino acids. CDR3 protein: CASSLGLAGGKTYNEQFF. CDR3 coding DNA: TGTGCCAGCAGCTTAGGGCTAGCGGGGGGGAAGACCTACAATGAGCAGTTCTTC. The entire variable domain, with the rest obtained from reference TRBV11-2 and TRBJ2-1, is as follows: EAGVAQSPRYKIIEKRQSVAFWCNPISGHATLYWYQQILGQGPKLLIQFQNNGVVDDSQLPKDRFSAERLKGVDSTLKIQPAKLEDSAVYLCASSLGLAGGKTYNEQFFGPGTRLTVL.

The table lists this clone with a few counts. The chain recombines TRBV5-4 with TRBJ2-2, with unresolved D. Per the germline V gene, CDR1 is SGHNT and CDR2 is YYREEE (reference sequence). This CDR3 region has 12 residues. V was shortened by 10 bases and J by 0 bases, with 7 bases between the two germline ends. CDR3 sequence (DNA): TGTGCCGTGACTCCGAACACCGGGGAGCTGTTTTTT. This gives the protein CAVTPNTGELFF.

The chain carries TRBV10-2 and TRBJ1-3; perhaps TRBD1 as D (5 bases). This CDR3 spans 16 amino acids. Germline assignment: CDR1 WSHSY and CDR2 SAAADI. V lost 8 bases and J lost 0, with 17 bases in between. CDR3 sequence reads: CASGGGALLSGNTIYF. The CDR3 DNA reads TGCGCCAGCGGCGGAGGGGCCCTACTCTCTGGAAACACCATATATTTT.

This clone was observed a few times. The rearrangement joins TRBV10-3 to TRBJ2-7, with TRBD1 matching over 8 bases. CDR1 is ENHRY, CDR2 SYGVKD, per germline. The CDR3 has 15 residues. Trimming took 7 bases from V and 0 from J; bases not matched to a gene: 8. The CDR3 protein is CAIKTGQGSSYEQYF. The CDR3 DNA sequence: TGTGCCATCAAAACCGGACAGGGCAGCTCCTACGAGCAGTACTTC.